These T cell receptor beta chains were read from a single sample in a study of CD8+CD57+ T cells in acquired aplastic anemia. A single record per CDR3 protein comes from TCRdb applying MiXCR to the reads. The table lists 150,000 to 200,000 distinct CDR3 sequences, about 64% of them singletons, with 40% to 55% in the top ten. The sample taken for sequencing was sorted CD4+, CD8+, or CD8+CD57+ T cells (not recorded which) from PBMCs. The receptors shown here come from a human donor with aplastic anemia. Both conserved end residues are part of each CDR3. D genes are given only for firm matches. Expanded clones are given a class, and other clones once, few, many or no size at all.

j_call clone_size v_call d_call cdr3_nt cdr3_aa
TRBJ2-5 - TRBV15 - TGTGCCACCAGCACCGCCCAGGGGATCCAAGAGACCCAGTACTTC CATSTAQGIQETQYF
TRBJ1-2 few TRBV10-3 TRBD1 TGTGCCATCACCCCCTTGGACAGGGACTATGGCTACACCTTC CAITPLDRDYGYTF
TRBJ2-5 large TRBV20-1 TRBD2 TGCAGTGCTAGAGATCTGGGTAGCGGGGACCAAGAGACCCAGTACTTC CSARDLGSGDQETQYF
TRBJ1-2 - TRBV19 TRBD1 TGTGCCAGTAATGCTGGACAGGTCGGCGGGCTCTGTGGCTACACCTTC CASNAGQVGGLCGYTF
TRBJ1-2 - TRBV20-1 TRBD1 TGCAGTGCTGCCGGGACAGGCTCTAACTATGGCTACACCTTC CSAAGTGSNYGYTF
TRBJ1-5 - TRBV20-1 - TGCAGTGCCTCAGGGAGCAGGGCTAATACTTTTAGCAATCAGCCCCAGCATTTT CSASGSRANTFSNQPQHF
TRBJ1-4 - TRBV7-9 - TGTGCCAGCAGTTCACAGCCTGGGGCTAATGAAAAACTGTTTTTT CASSSQPGANEKLFF
TRBJ2-1 - TRBV7-9 TRBD1 TGTGCCAGCAGCCGGGACAGTAGTGGTGAGCAGTTCTTC CASSRDSSGEQFF
TRBJ2-5 few TRBV20-1 - TGCAGTGCTAGAGATCCAGCGGGTCAGACCCAGTACTTC CSARDPAGQTQYF
TRBJ1-5 - TRBV20-1 - TGCAGTGCTACAGGGTTGGCCCAGCATTTT CSATGLAQHF
TRBJ2-7 once TRBV2 - TGTGCCAGCAGTTTACGGCGGGTTGAGCAGTACTTC CASSLRRVEQYF
TRBJ2-2 - TRBV10-3 TRBD2 TGTGCCATCTTTAGCGGGGGGGCACAGGGGGAGCTGTTTTTT CAIFSGGAQGELFF
TRBJ1-1 - TRBV11-3 TRBD1 TGTGCCAGCAGGAAAGGGACAGCCACCAGCGGAGCTTTCTTT CASRKGTATSGAFF
TRBJ1-1 - TRBV6-4 - TGTGCCAGCAGAGCGGACTGGAACACTGAAGCTTTCTTT CASRADWNTEAFF
TRBJ1-5 - TRBV7-2 - TGTGCCAGCAGCTTCGGCCAGGGCAATCAGCCCCAGCATTTT CASSFGQGNQPQHF
TRBJ2-1 - TRBV12-3/TRBV12-4 - TGTGCCAGCAGCTACACCCCTAACAATGAGCAGTTCTTC CASSYTPNNEQFF